Only a few counts were recorded for the clone carrying this T cell receptor (beta chain). Its antigen is not identified. Through a sample-barcoded 5' primer and a J-beta primer mix, a second PCR was run for about 6 to 12 cycles. Each CDR3 protein is one row after TCRdb ran MiXCR on the 5' RACE reads. This table holds over 1.5 million distinct CDR3 sequences, about 50% found once. This sample was taken from a study of blood T cells in healthy people across ages. Study background: When template switching was applied, about one barcoded beta molecule was captured per two T cells.

Study-level results: The CMV status of each donor remained undetermined, and this could have confounded shifts in expanded clonotypes. Roughly linear age-related decline in beta diversity appeared, significant by age about 37.

Donors were healthy Caucasian individuals from Russia aged about 6 to 95. The CDR3 is made up of 15 amino acids. Germline CDR1 and CDR2: MNHEY and SMNVEV (reference sequence). The receptor comes from a woman between 35 and 50 years old in good health. Input material: blood. The chain has TRBV27 and TRBJ2-7; TRBD1 matches at 8 bases. The DNA end lines up better with TRBJ2-5; the J call may be wrong. CDR3 nucleotides: TGTGCCAGCAGTTTGCTGGGACAGGATAGGGAGACCCAGTACTTC. It specifies CASSLLGQDRETQYF.